What follows is one T cell receptor (beta chain) and its context. TEMRA cells underwent FACS enrichment and CD8+ and CD4+ T cells underwent negative isolation. V gave up 7 bases and J gave up 0 bases, with 11 bases separating them. The CDR3 has 14 amino acids. Germline V gives CDR1 SGHRS, CDR2 YFSETQ. The data derive from a study of CD8 T cells in Susac syndrome. When the RNA was reverse transcribed, random hexamers were used with an input of roughly 0.45 to 1 ug. Multiplex PCR with immunoSEQ amplified the TCR beta CDR3 across 54 Vbeta and 13 Jbeta. TCRdb re-derived calls from the immunoSEQ multiplex PCR reads in MiXCR, one entry per CDR3 protein. This table has 80,000 or so distinct CDR3 sequences, 95% to 96% appearing once.

Material: CD8+ T cells from PBMCs. This clonotype was sampled from a human donor with Susac syndrome. The V and J genes are TRBV5-1 and TRBJ2-1; tentative D call: TRBD1 (6 bases). The CDR3 DNA reads as TGCGCCAGCGGCCGGGACAACTCCTACAATGAGCAGTTCTTC. This encodes CASGRDNSYNEQFF. The whole variable domain, filled in from reference TRBV5-1 and TRBJ2-1, reads KAGVTQTPRYLIKTRGQQVTLSCSPISGHRSVSWYQQTPGQGLQFLFEYFSETQRNKGNFPGRFSGRQFSNSRSEMNVSTLELGDSALYLCASGRDNSYNEQFFGPGTRLTVL.